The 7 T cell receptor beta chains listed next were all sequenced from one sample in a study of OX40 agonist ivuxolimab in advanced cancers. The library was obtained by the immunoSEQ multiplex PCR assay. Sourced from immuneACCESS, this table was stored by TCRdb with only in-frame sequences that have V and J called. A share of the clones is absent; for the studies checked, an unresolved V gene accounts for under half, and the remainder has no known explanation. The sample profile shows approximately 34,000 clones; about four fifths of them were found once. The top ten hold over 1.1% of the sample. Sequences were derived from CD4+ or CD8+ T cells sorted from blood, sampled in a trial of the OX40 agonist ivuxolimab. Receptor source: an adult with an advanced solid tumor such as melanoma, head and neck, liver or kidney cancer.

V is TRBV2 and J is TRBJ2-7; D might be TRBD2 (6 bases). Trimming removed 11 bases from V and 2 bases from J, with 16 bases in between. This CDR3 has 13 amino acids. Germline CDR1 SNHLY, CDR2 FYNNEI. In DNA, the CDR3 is TGTGCCGGAGGGGAGGTCCGGGCCTACGAGCAGTACTTC. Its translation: CAGGEVRAYEQYF.

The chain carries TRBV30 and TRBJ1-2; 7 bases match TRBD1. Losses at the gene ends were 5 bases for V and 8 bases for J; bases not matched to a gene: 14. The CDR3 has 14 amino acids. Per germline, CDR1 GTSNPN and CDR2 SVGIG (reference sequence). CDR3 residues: CAWQTGSRTSGYTF. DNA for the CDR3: TGTGCCTGGCAGACAGGGTCACGAACCTCGGGCTACACCTTC.

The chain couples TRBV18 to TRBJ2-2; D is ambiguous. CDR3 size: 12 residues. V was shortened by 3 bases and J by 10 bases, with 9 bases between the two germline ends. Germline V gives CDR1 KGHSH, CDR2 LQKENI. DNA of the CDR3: TGTGCCAGCTCACCGCTAAGGGAGGAGCTGTTTTTT. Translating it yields CASSPLREELFF.

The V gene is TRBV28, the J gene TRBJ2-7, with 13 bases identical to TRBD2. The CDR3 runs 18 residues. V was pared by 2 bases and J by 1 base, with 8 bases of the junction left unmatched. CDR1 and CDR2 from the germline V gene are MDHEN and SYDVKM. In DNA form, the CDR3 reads TGTGCCAGCAGTTTACCCCTCGTACTAGCGGGAGGGTCCTACGAGCAGTACTTC. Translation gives CASSLPLVLAGGSYEQYF. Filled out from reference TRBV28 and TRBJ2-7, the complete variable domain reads DVKVTQSSRYLVKRTGEKVFLECVQDMDHENMFWYRQDPGLGLRLIYFSYDVKMKEKGDIPEGYSVSREKKERFSLILESASTNQTSMYLCASSLPLVLAGGSYEQYFGPGTRLTVT.

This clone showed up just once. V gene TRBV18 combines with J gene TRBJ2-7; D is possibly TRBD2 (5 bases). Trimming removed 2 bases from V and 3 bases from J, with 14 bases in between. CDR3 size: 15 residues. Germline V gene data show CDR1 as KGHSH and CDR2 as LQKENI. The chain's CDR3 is CASSPFSGRVYEQYF. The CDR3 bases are TGTGCCAGCTCACCATTCTCGGGGAGAGTCTACGAGCAGTACTTC.

In nucleotides, the CDR3 is TGCAGTGCTGCGAGCAGCACTGAAGCTTTCTTT. As protein: CSAASSTEAFF. The V call is TRBV20-1, the J call TRBJ1-1; D call uncertain. Trimming removed 5 bases at V and 4 bases at J, with 8 bases between. The CDR3 runs 11 residues. Per the germline V gene, CDR1 is DFQATT and CDR2 is SNEGSKA (reference sequence).

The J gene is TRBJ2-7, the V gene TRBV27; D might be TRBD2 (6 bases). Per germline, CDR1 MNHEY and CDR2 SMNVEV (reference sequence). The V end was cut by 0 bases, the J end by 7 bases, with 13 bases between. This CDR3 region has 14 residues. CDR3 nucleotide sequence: TGTGCCAGCAGTTTATCTGGGGGAGGCTTAGAGCAGTACTTC. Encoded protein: CASSLSGGGLEQYF.